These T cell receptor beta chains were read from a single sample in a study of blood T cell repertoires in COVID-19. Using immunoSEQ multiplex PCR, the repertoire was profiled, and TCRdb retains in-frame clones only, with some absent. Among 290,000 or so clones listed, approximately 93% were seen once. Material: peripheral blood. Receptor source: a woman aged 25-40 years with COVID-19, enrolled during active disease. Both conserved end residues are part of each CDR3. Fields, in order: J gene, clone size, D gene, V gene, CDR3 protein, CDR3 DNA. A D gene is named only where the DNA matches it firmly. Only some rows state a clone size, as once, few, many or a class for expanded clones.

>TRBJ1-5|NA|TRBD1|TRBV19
CASSMLGQGHQPQHF
TGTGCCAGTAGTATGTTAGGACAGGGTCATCAGCCCCAGCATTTT
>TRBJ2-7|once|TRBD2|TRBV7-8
CASSWRTSGSLGEQYF
TGTGCCAGCAGCTGGAGGACTAGCGGGTCCCTGGGCGAGCAGTACTTC
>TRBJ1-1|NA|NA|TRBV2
CASSENFYAEAFF
TGTGCCAGCAGTGAAAACTTCTACGCTGAAGCTTTCTTT
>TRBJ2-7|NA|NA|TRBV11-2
CASSLVSHPYEQYF
TGTGCCAGCAGCTTAGTTTCCCATCCCTACGAGCAGTACTTC
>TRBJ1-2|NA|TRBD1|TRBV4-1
CASSQRTGSEGYTF
TGCGCCAGCAGCCAGAGGACAGGGTCGGAAGGCTACACCTTC
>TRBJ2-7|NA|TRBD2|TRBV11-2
CASSYRLAGYEQYF
TGTGCCAGCAGCTACCGACTAGCCGGATACGAGCAGTACTTC
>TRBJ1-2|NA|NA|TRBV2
CASLYQGIGGYTF
TGTGCCAGCCTATACCAGGGCATAGGTGGCTACACCTTC
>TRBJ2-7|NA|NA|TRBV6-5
CASSYSTDFYEQYF
TGTGCCAGCAGTTACTCAACGGACTTCTACGAGCAGTACTTC
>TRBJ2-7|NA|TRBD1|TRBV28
CASSPGQGLSLGEQYF
TGTGCCAGCAGTCCCGGACAGGGATTGAGTCTTGGCGAGCAGTACTTC
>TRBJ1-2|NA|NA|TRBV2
CASSESNYGYTF
TGTGCCAGCAGTGAGAGTAACTATGGCTACACCTTC
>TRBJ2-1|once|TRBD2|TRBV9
CASSVAPLAGGLNEQFF
TGTGCCAGCAGCGTAGCACCTCTAGCGGGAGGGCTCAATGAGCAGTTCTTC
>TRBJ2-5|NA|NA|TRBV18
CASSPPGQETQYF
TGTGCCAGCTCACCCCCGGGACAAGAGACCCAGTACTTC
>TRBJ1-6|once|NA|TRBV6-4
CASSEQIRSPLHF
TGTGCCAGCAGTGAACAGATTAGATCACCCCTCCACTTT
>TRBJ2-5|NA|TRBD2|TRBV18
CASSASGNRQETQYF
TGTGCCAGCTCAGCCAGCGGGAATCGCCAAGAGACCCAGTACTTC
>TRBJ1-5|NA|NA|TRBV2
CASSDNGAFQPQHF
TGTGCCAGCAGTGACAATGGGGCATTTCAGCCCCAGCATTTT
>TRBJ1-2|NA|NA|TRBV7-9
CASSLGTASDGYTF
TGTGCCAGCAGCTTAGGGACAGCGAGCGACGGCTACACCTTC
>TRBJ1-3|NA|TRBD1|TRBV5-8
CASSRGQGFSGNTIYF
TGTGCCAGCAGCCGCGGACAGGGTTTCTCTGGAAACACCATATATTTT
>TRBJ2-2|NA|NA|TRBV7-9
CASSPSERPGANTGELFF
TGTGCCAGCAGCCCCTCGGAGCGTCCGGGAGCGAACACCGGGGAGCTGTTTTTT
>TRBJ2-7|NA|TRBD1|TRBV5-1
CASSFTGASYEQYF
TGCGCCAGCAGCTTTACAGGGGCCTCCTACGAGCAGTACTTC
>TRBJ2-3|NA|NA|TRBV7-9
CASSSRTGTDTQYF
TGTGCCAGCAGCTCGCGGACTGGCACAGATACGCAGTATTTT
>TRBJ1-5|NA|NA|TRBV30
CAWSDQGLSPQHF
TGTGCCTGGAGTGACCAGGGCCTGAGTCCCCAGCATTTT
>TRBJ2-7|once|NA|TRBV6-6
CASSLWGVESSYEQYF
TGTGCCAGCAGCCTCTGGGGAGTCGAATCGTCCTACGAGCAGTACTTC
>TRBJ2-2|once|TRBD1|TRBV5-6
CASRWTGKGTGELFF
TGTGCCAGCAGATGGACAGGGAAGGGGACCGGGGAGCTGTTTTTT
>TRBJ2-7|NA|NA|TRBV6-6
CASSPSLAEQYF
TGTGCCAGCAGCCCTTCCCTGGCCGAGCAGTACTTC
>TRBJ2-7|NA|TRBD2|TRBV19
CASSIAGGPSSEQYF
TGTGCCAGTAGTATAGCGGGAGGGCCATCTAGCGAGCAGTACTTC
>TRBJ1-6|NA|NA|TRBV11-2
CASSFGNSPLHF
TGTGCCAGCAGCTTCGGGAATTCACCCCTCCACTTT
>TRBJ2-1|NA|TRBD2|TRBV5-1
CASSPGTSHDNEQFF
TGCGCCAGCAGCCCCGGGACTAGCCACGACAATGAGCAGTTCTTC
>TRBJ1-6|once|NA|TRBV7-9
CASSLDGDSPLHF
TGTGCCAGCAGCTTAGATGGAGATTCACCCCTCCACTTT
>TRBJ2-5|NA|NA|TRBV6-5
CASRGAAQETQYF
TGTGCCAGCAGGGGGGCAGCCCAAGAGACCCAGTACTTC
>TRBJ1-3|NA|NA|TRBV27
CASSLDRLGSGNTIYF
TGTGCCAGCAGTTTAGACAGGCTTGGCTCTGGAAACACCATATATTTT
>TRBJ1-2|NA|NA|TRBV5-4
CASSNKSAGGGYTF
TGTGCCAGCAGCAACAAGTCAGCGGGAGGAGGCTACACCTTC
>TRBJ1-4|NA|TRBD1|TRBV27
CASSFSGTGYEKLFF
TGTGCCAGCAGTTTTTCCGGGACAGGGTATGAAAAACTGTTTTTT
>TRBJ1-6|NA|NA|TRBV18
CASPQVDNSPLHF
TGTGCCAGCCCGCAGGTAGATAATTCACCCCTCCACTTT
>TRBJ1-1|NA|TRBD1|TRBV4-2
CASSQEGQANTEAFF
TGTGCCAGCAGCCAAGAGGGACAGGCGAACACTGAAGCTTTCTTT
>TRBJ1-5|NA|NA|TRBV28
CASSPEPGHPQHF
TGTGCCAGCAGTCCCGAGCCGGGACATCCACAGCATTTT
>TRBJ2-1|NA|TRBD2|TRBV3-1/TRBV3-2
CASSQGTGTRTQGEQFF
TGTGCCAGCAGCCAGGGAACCGGGACTAGAACTCAAGGTGAGCAGTTCTTC
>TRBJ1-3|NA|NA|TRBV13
CASSSGTVGSGNTIYF
TGTGCCAGCAGCTCGGGAACAGTTGGCTCTGGAAACACCATATATTTT
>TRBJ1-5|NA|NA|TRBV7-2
CASSSADSSNQPQHF
TGTGCCAGCAGCTCTGCCGACAGCAGCAATCAGCCCCAGCATTTT
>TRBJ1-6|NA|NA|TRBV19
CASRLRDSPLHF
TGTGCCAGTAGATTACGGGATTCACCCCTCCACTTT